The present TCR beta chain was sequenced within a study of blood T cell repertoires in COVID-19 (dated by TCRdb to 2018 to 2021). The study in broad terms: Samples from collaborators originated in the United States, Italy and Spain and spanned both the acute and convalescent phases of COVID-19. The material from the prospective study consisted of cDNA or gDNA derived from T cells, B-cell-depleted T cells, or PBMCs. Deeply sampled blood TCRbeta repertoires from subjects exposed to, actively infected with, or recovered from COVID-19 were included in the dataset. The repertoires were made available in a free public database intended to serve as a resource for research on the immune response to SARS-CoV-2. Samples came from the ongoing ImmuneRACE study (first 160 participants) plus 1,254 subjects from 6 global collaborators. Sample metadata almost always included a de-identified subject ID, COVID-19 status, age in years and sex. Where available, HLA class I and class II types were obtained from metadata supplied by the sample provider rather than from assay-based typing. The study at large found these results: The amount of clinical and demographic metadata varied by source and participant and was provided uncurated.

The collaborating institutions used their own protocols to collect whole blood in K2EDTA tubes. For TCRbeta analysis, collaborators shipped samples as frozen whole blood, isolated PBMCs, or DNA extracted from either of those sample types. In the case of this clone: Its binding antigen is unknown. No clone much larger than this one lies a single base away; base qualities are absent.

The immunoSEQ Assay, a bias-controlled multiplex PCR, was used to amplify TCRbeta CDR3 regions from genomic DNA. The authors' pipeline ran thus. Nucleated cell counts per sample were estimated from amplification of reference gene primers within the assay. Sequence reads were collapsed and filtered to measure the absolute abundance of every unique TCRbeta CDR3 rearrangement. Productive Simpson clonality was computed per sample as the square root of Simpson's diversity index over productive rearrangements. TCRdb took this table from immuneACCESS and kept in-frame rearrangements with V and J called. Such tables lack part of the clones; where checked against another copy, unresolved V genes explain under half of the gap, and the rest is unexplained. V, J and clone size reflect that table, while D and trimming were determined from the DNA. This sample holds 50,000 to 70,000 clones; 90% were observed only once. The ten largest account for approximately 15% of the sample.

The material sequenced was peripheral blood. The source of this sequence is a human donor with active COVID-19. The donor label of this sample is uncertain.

The CDR3 protein sequence reads: CASRGWAGGLREQYF. The nucleotides are TGTGCCAGCCGAGGCTGGGCGGGGGGGCTCCGGGAGCAGTACTTC. The rearrangement joined TRBV28 to TRBJ2-7, and 9 junction bases match TRBD2. CDR1 and CDR2 (MDHEN, SYDVKM) derive from the germline V gene. V is pruned by 8 bases and J by 7 bases, leaving 15 bases of the junction without a gene match. Counted from cysteine to phenylalanine, this CDR3 has 15 amino acids. Only the CDR3 DNA is retained, 45 bases long and in frame from the first base.